What follows are 20 T cell receptor beta chains derived from one specimen sequenced in a study of OX40 agonist ivuxolimab in advanced cancers. Clones were sequenced by immunoSEQ multiplex PCR, and TCRdb holds only the in-frame ones, with some missing. The table includes 45,000 to 65,000 clones, about 86% detected once. The sequencing used CD4+ or CD8+ T cells sorted from blood, collected in a trial of the OX40 agonist ivuxolimab. These receptors came from an adult with an advanced solid tumor such as melanoma, head and neck, liver or kidney cancer.

V and J are TRBV5-4 and TRBJ1-2; D gene unclear. Trimming removed 1 base at V and 2 bases at J, with 3 bases between. This CDR3 contains 12 residues. Per germline, CDR1 SGHNT and CDR2 YYREEE (reference sequence). CDR3 sequence reads: CASSLNNYGYTF. The CDR3 region has the DNA TGTGCCAGCAGCTTGAACAACTATGGCTACACCTTC.

The genes are TRBV15 and TRBJ1-3, with D perhaps TRBD1 (5 bases). V lost 5 bases to trimming and J lost 4 bases, with 27 bases between them. This CDR3 has 19 residues. Germline V CDR1 and CDR2: LNHNV, YYDKDF (reference sequence). CDR3 amino acids: CATSSKRALGPRSGNTIYF. The CDR3 DNA reads TGTGCCACCAGCTCAAAAAGAGCCCTGGGACCGCGCTCCGGAAACACCATATATTTT.

Here the CDR3 DNA reads TGTGCCAGCAAGGGGTTGAGCAACACTGAAGCTTTCTTT. Amino acid sequence: CASKGLSNTEAFF. The genes are TRBV6-5 and TRBJ1-1, with a possible D match to TRBD1 (5 bases). This CDR3 spans 13 amino acids. Germline lookup yields CDR1 MNHEY and CDR2 SVGAGI. V was pared by 7 bases and J by 2 bases, with 11 bases between.

The gene calls are TRBV30 and TRBJ1-6; possible D gene TRBD1, 6 bases. Looked up from germline, CDR1 is GTSNPN and CDR2 is SVGIG (reference sequence). CDR3 length: 13 residues. Trimming shortened V by 6 bases and J by 10 bases, and 16 bases separated the two germline ends. CDR3 sequence: CACSGTNLSPLHF. In nucleotides, the CDR3 is TGTGCCTGTTCCGGGACAAACCTATCACCCCTCCACTTT.

This clone is labeled as medium-sized. The J gene is TRBJ1-2, the V gene TRBV30; no definite D call. The V gene lost 3 bases and the J gene lost 4 bases, with 12 bases spanning the gap. The germline CDR1 and CDR2 sequences are GTSNPN and SVGIG (reference sequence). The CDR3 consists of 13 residues. In nucleotides, the CDR3 is TGTGCCTGGAGAACAGAGGGCTCCTATGGCTACACCTTC. The encoded protein is CAWRTEGSYGYTF.

The gene calls are TRBV5-1 and TRBJ1-4; D unclear. V gave up 0 bases and J gave up 5 bases, with 8 bases separating them. Germline CDR1 reads SGHRS; CDR2 reads YFSETQ. The length of the CDR3 is 14 residues. CDR3 nucleotide sequence: TGCGCCAGCAGCTTGGTGGCTGGGAATGAAAAACTGTTTTTT. Translating gives CASSLVAGNEKLFF.

This clone was recorded once. The V and J genes are TRBV5-4 and TRBJ2-1, with D unresolved. V dropped 4 bases and J dropped 8 bases, with 10 bases sitting between them. CDR1 and CDR2 (germline): SGHNT, YYREEE (reference sequence). The CDR3 has 12 amino acids. The CDR3 bases are TGTGCCAGCAGCCGGTTGGGCGATGAGCAGTTCTTC. Its translation is CASSRLGDEQFF.

The V call is TRBV29-1, the J call TRBJ2-1; a possible D gene is TRBD1 (6 bases). Germline V CDR1 and CDR2: SQVTM, ANQGSEA. The CDR3 loop spans 13 amino acids. The V end was cut by 7 bases, the J end by 6 bases, with 16 bases between. CDR3 bases: TGCAGCGCTAACACAGGGATAGCCAATGAGCAGTTCTTC. This translates into CSANTGIANEQFF.

The V call is TRBV13, the J call TRBJ2-6, with D hard to call. Germline values: CDR1 PRHDT, CDR2 FYEKMQ (reference sequence). V was trimmed by 5 bases and J by 2 bases, leaving 7 bases between them. The CDR3 loop spans 14 amino acids. CDR3 coding DNA: TGTGCCAGCAGCCGAGGCACTGGGGCCAACGTCCTGACTTTC. Its protein is CASSRGTGANVLTF.

The chain joins TRBV5-1 to TRBJ2-5; 10 bases fit TRBD1. Germline values: CDR1 SGHRS, CDR2 YFSETQ. The J segment lost 3 bases and the V segment lost 4 bases, leaving 3 bases of the junction unmatched. CDR3 size: 14 residues. In DNA form, the CDR3 reads TGCGCCAGCAGCCGGGACAGGGGAAAAGAGACCCAGTACTTC. Residues: CASSRDRGKETQYF.

The chain combines TRBV19 with TRBJ2-5; D not resolved. The CDR3 is 12 amino acids. V lost 5 bases to trimming and J lost 1 base, with 5 bases between them. From germline, CDR1 is LNHDA and CDR2 SQIVND (reference sequence). CDR3: CASSAGQETQYF. In DNA form, the CDR3 reads TGTGCCAGTAGTGCCGGCCAAGAGACCCAGTACTTC.

V and J are TRBV7-2 and TRBJ1-2; 8 nucleotides match TRBD1. V lost 5 bases, J lost 6 bases, and 11 bases stayed unmatched. Looked up from germline, CDR1 is SGHTA and CDR2 is FQGNSA. The CDR3 sequence is 15 residues long. The CDR3 protein is CASSTGQGWLHGYTF. CDR3 sequence (DNA): TGTGCCAGCAGCACTGGACAGGGATGGTTGCATGGCTACACCTTC.

The rearrangement uses TRBV5-1 and TRBJ2-3; D unresolved. CDR1 and CDR2 from the germline V gene are SGHRS and YFSETQ. V lost 3 bases and J 4 bases, leaving 21 bases between the germline ends. CDR3 length: 17 residues. The CDR3 loop is CASSWASVGYQSDTQYF. The CDR3 bases are TGCGCCAGCAGCTGGGCGTCGGTTGGTTATCAATCAGATACGCAGTATTTT.

V gene TRBV6-6 combines with J gene TRBJ1-1; unclear D gene. The germline V gene has CDR1 MNHNY and CDR2 SVGAGI (reference sequence). The ends were cut back, 6 bases at V and 1 base at J, with 6 bases in the middle. This CDR3 is built from 12 residues. The CDR3 DNA reads TGTGCCAGCAGAAACACGAACACTGAAGCTTTCTTT. Protein: CASRNTNTEAFF.

The sample holds one count of this clone. CDR3 nucleotides: TGTGCCAGCACTCAAGGGTCTGCAGCTAACTATGGCTACACCTTC. Translated, it gives CASTQGSAANYGYTF. The J gene is TRBJ1-2, the V gene TRBV28; D unclear. This CDR3 is 15 amino acids long. The V end lost 7 bases, the J end lost 0 bases, and 15 bases lay between the germline ends. Germline V gene data show CDR1 as MDHEN and CDR2 as SYDVKM.

V is TRBV30 and J is TRBJ2-7; 9 bases map to TRBD1. The CDR3 has 14 amino acids. After removal of 3 bases from V and 2 bases from J, the junction contained 5 bases not matched to a gene. Germline lookup yields CDR1 GTSNPN and CDR2 SVGIG (reference sequence). The CDR3 here is CAWSTGQGTYEQYF. CDR3 DNA sequence: TGTGCCTGGAGCACGGGACAGGGCACCTACGAGCAGTACTTC.

This chain uses TRBV30 with TRBJ1-1; 7 nucleotides match TRBD1. Germline CDR1 reads GTSNPN; CDR2 reads SVGIG (reference sequence). With V trimmed by 4 bases and J by 1 base, 3 bases remained unmatched. The CDR3 has 13 residues. The chain's CDR3 is CAWTGQANTEAFF. CDR3 sequence (DNA): TGTGCCTGGACCGGACAGGCGAACACTGAAGCTTTCTTT.

The genes are TRBV4-2 and TRBJ2-5; D is uncertain. The V gene's germline CDR1 is LGHNA and CDR2 YNFKEQ. Trimming took 0 bases from V and 2 from J, leaving 13 bases between them. CDR3 length equals 16 residues. This chain's CDR3 is CASSQERSARQETQYF. In DNA form, the CDR3 reads TGTGCCAGCAGCCAAGAAAGGTCGGCGAGGCAAGAGACCCAGTACTTC.

V usage is TRBV5-4 and J usage is TRBJ2-5; D not certain. Germline V gene data show CDR1 as SGHNT and CDR2 as YYREEE (reference sequence). CDR3 size: 13 residues. V shed 9 bases and J shed 3 bases, with 15 bases lying between them. CDR3 loop: CATRRQNEETQYF. CDR3 DNA: TGTGCCACCCGACGGCAGAACGAAGAGACCCAGTACTTC.

V is TRBV27 and J is TRBJ1-2, with D tentatively TRBD1 (6 bases). The CDR3 has 14 residues. V lost 9 bases and J 2 bases, leaving 16 bases between the germline ends. Germline assignment: CDR1 MNHEY and CDR2 SMNVEV (reference sequence). CDR3 coding DNA: TGTGCCAGTAGAACACAGGGAGGGAACTATGGCTACACCTTC. This codes for CASRTQGGNYGYTF.